Included here is one TCR beta chain sequence, with context. Its antigen is not identified. This specimen comes from a study of cytomegalovirus exposure and HLA in healthy donors. At the level of the study: The 120 validation repertoires matched the roughly 650 first-cohort repertoires in platform, a later analysis reported. Study-wide points: Most sequenced TCRs were rare (though some public TCRs occurred in many donors). Specificity for CMV antigens was confirmed in vitro for a few of the CMV-associated chains. Subsequent analysis found a tendency for first-cohort TCR clusters to co-occur within the 120 or so validation repertoires.

Sequenced by immunoSEQ multiplex PCR; TCRdb stores in-frame clones only, minus some. The table lists 280,000 or so clones, approximately 88% of them singletons. The sequenced sample was PBMCs. The clonotype was recovered from a woman aged 18-35 years in good health and CMV-seronegative.

The CDR3 spells CASSVVDSGGGGYTF. CDR3 DNA: TGTGCCAGCAGCGTAGTTGATTCGGGGGGAGGAGGCTACACCTTC. This chain links TRBV9 with TRBJ1-2; possibly TRBD1 for D (5 bases). V was shortened by 0 bases and J by 8 bases, with 17 bases between the two germline ends. The CDR3 has 15 amino acids. Germline lookup yields CDR1 SGDLS and CDR2 YYNGEE. Looking up the rest from reference TRBV9 and TRBJ1-2 gives the full variable domain: DSGVTQTPKHLITATGQRVTLRCSPRSGDLSVYWYQQSLDQGLQFLIQYYNGEERAKGNILERFSAQQFPDLHSELNLSSLELGDSALYFCASSVVDSGGGGYTFGSGTRLTVV.